Sequencing of this TCR beta chain was carried out in a study of blood T cell repertoires in COVID-19. Original processing notes: The authors estimated nucleated cell counts from reference gene primer amplification. Repertoires were generated with immunoSEQ multiplex PCR, while TCRdb's copy carries only in-frame clones and drops some. The V and J calls and clone size come from that table; D and trimming were worked out from the DNA. The table shows 200,000 to 250,000 clones, with approximately 84% occurring only once. The CDR3 sequence is 12 residues long. V gave up 5 bases and J gave up 4 bases, with 9 bases separating them.

The sequence was obtained from a man aged 40-50 years with acute or convalescent COVID-19. Sequencing was done on a sample of peripheral blood. The rearrangement links TRBV12-3 or TRBV12-4 to TRBJ2-7; no clear D gene. CDR3 sequence reads: CASSMAQYEQYF. DNA for the CDR3: TGTGCCAGCAGTATGGCACAATACGAGCAGTACTTC.